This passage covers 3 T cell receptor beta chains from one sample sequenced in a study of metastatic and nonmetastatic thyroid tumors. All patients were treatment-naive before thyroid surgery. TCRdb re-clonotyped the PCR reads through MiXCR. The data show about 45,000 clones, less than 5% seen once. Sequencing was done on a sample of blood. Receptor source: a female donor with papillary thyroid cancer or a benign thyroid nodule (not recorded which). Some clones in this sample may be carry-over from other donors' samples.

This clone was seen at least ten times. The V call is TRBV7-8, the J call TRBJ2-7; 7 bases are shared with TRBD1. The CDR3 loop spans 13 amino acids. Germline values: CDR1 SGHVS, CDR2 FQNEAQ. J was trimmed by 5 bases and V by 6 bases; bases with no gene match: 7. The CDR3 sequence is CASSLYTGDEQYF. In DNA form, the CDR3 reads TGTGCCAGCAGTTTATACACAGGGGACGAGCAGTACTTC.

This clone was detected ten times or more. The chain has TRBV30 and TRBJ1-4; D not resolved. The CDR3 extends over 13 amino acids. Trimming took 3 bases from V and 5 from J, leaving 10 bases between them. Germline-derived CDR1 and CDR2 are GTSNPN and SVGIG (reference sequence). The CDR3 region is CAWRAGFNEKLFF. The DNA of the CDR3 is TGTGCCTGGAGGGCGGGGTTCAATGAAAAACTGTTTTTT.

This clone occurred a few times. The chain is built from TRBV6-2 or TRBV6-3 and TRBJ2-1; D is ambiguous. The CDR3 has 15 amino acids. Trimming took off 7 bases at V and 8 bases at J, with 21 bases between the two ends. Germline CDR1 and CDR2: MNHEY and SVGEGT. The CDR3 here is CASIKPPTLRYEQFF. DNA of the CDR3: TGTGCCAGCATTAAACCCCCGACTCTGAGGTATGAGCAGTTCTTC.